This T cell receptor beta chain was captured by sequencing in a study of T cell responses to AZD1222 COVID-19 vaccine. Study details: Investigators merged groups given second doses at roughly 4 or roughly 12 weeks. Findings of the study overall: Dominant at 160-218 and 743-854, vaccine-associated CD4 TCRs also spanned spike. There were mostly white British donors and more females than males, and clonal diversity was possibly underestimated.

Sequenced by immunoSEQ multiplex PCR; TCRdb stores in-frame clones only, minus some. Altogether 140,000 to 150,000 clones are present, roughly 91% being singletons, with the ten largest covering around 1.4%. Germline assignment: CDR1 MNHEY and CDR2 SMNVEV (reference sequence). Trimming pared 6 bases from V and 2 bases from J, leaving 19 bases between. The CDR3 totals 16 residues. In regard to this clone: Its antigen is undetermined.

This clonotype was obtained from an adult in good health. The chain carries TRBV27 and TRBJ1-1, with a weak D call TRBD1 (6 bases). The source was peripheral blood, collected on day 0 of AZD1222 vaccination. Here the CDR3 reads CASRAIVGTFNTEAFF. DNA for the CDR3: TGTGCCAGCAGGGCAATCGTCGGGACATTTAACACTGAAGCTTTCTTT.